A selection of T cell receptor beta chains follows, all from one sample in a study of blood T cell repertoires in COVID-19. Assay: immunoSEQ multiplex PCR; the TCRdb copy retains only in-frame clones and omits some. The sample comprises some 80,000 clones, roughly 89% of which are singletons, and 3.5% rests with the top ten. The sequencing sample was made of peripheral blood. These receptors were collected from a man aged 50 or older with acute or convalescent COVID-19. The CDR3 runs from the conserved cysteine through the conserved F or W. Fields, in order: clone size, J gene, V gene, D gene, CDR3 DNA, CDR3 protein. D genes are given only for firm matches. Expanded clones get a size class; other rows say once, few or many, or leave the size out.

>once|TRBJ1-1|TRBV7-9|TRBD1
TGTGCCAGCAGCCAAAACACGCTTAAACAGGGGTTGAACACTGAAGCTTTCTTT
CASSQNTLKQGLNTEAFF
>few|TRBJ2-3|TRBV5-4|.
TGTGCCAGCAGCTCCTCCCACGGGGATACGCAGTATTTT
CASSSSHGDTQYF
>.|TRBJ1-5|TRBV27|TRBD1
TGTGCCAGCTATCCCCCAGGCGACAGGGACAATCAGCCCCAGCATTTT
CASYPPGDRDNQPQHF
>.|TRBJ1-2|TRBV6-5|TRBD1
TGTGCCAGTTATAACAGGGGGCTTTTCTATGGCTACACCTTC
CASYNRGLFYGYTF
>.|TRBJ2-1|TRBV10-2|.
TGCGCCAGCAGAACGACTAATAGCGATGAGCAGTTCTTC
CASRTTNSDEQFF
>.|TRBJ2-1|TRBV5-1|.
TGCGCCAGCAGCTTGCAGGCGGGGAGCTCCTACAATGAGCAGTTCTTC
CASSLQAGSSYNEQFF
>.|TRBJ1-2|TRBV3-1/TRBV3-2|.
TGTGCCAGCACCCAACAGGGTACCTATGGCTACACCTTC
CASTQQGTYGYTF
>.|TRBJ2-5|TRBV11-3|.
TGTGCCAGCAGCTCGTCCGTGGGAGTTCAAGAGACCCAGTACTTC
CASSSSVGVQETQYF
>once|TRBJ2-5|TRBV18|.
TGTGCCAGCTCACCTAGGGGCAGCCAAAAGACGGAGACCCAGTACTTC
CASSPRGSQKTETQYF
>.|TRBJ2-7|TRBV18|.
TGTGCCAGCTCACCAAGATCACTACCCTACGAGCAGTACTTC
CASSPRSLPYEQYF
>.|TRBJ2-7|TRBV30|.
TGTGCCTGGAGCGCTCCAGGGGCGGGGGCCTACGAGCAGTACTTC
CAWSAPGAGAYEQYF
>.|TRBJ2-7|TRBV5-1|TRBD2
TGCGCCAGCAGATCTCCGGGACTAGCGAACGAGCAGTACTTC
CASRSPGLANEQYF
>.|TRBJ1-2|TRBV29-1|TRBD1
TGCAGCGTTGAAGGACAGGGGGCTCATGGCTACACCTTC
CSVEGQGAHGYTF
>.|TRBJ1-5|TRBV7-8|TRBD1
TGTGCCAGCAGCTTAGCTGGGCAGGGGGCCGTGAGCAATCAGCCCCAGCATTTT
CASSLAGQGAVSNQPQHF
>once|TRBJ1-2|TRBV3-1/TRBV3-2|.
TGTGCCAGCAGCCAATGGCAGGGATATGGCTACACCTTC
CASSQWQGYGYTF
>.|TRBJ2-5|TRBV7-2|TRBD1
TGTGCCAGCAGCTTACCTCCAGGGGGAACTCAAGAGACCCAGTACTTC
CASSLPPGGTQETQYF
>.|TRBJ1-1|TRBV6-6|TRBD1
TGTGCCAGCAGTATGCCGGGACAGGGGGACACTGAAGCTTTCTTT
CASSMPGQGDTEAFF
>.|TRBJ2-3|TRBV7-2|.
TGTGCCAGCAGCTCGGTGGGGCCGGAAAGCACAGATACGCAGTATTTT
CASSSVGPESTDTQYF
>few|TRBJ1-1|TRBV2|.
TGTGCCAGCAGTGTCATTTACACTGAAGCTTTCTTT
CASSVIYTEAFF
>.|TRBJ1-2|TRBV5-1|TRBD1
TGCGCCAGCAGCCCTGGACAGGGTAATACCTTC
CASSPGQGNTF
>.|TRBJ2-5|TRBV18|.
TGTGCCAGCTCACCACGACCCCCGACAGCCAGCCAAGAGACCCAGTACTTC
CASSPRPPTASQETQYF
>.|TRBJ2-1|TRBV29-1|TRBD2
TGCAGCGTTGATCTTTTCGGGAGGGCCTCCTACAATGAGCAGTTCTTC
CSVDLFGRASYNEQFF
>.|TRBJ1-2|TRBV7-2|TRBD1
TGTGCCAGCAGCTACGAAAGGGGGCGCGGCTACACCTTC
CASSYERGRGYTF
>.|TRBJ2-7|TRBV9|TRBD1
TGTGCCAGCAGCGTCGGGACAGCCTACGAGCAGTACTTC
CASSVGTAYEQYF
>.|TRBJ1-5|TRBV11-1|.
TGTGCCAGCAGCTTAGGAGGGAACAATCAGCCCCAGCATTTT
CASSLGGNNQPQHF
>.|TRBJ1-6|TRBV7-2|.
TGTGCCAGCAGTTCAGTGGGGGGTATGAGTTCACCCCTCCACTTT
CASSSVGGMSSPLHF
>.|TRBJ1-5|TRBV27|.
TGTGCCAGCAGTTTTGGAGGGGCAGGGCAGCCCCAGCATTTT
CASSFGGAGQPQHF
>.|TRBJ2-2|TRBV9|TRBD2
TGTGCCAGCAGCCTGACTAGCGGGGGGGTTTCGACCGGGGAGCTGTTTTTT
CASSLTSGGVSTGELFF
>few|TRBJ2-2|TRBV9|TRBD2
TGTGCCAGCAGTGGGCTAGCGGGGGCTACGAACACCGGGGAGCTGTTTTTT
CASSGLAGATNTGELFF